What follows are 11 T cell receptor beta chains derived from one specimen sequenced in a study of blood T cell repertoires in COVID-19. The table came from immunoSEQ multiplex PCR; TCRdb's copy has only in-frame clones and leaves some out. The table records 400,000 to 450,000 clones, about 87% of them present only once. Sequencing used peripheral blood. Every receptor here comes from a man between 18 and 29 years old with COVID-19, enrolled during active disease.

The V call is TRBV24-1, the J call TRBJ1-5, with 11 bases aligning to TRBD1. With V trimmed by 3 bases and J by 7 bases, 4 bases remained unmatched. This CDR3 contains 15 residues. Germline V gene lookup returns CDR1 KGHDR and CDR2 SFDVKD. In DNA, the CDR3 is TGTGCCACCAGTGATGGACAGGGGGCAGAGCAGCCCCAGCATTTT. Protein product: CATSDGQGAEQPQHF.

The count of this clone is one. The chain couples TRBV7-9 to TRBJ2-2, with 8 bases aligning to TRBD2. There are 13 residues in the CDR3. The germline gives CDR1 SEHNR, CDR2 FQNEAQ (reference sequence). J was trimmed by 7 bases and V by 7 bases; bases with no gene match: 5. CDR3 residues: CASTIGTSGELFF. For the CDR3, the DNA is TGTGCCAGCACCATCGGGACTAGCGGGGAGCTGTTTTTT.

This clone was seen more than once but under ten times. This chain uses TRBV12-3 or TRBV12-4 with TRBJ2-7; 7 positions agree with TRBD2. The CDR3 contains 12 residues. Trimming cost V 3 bases and J 4 bases; bases outside gene matches: 0. The CDR3 reads CASSFGGYEQYF. The CDR3 bases are TGTGCCAGCAGTTTCGGGGGGTACGAGCAGTACTTC.

The V and J genes are TRBV24-1 and TRBJ1-3, with 7 bases lining up with TRBD1. V shed 3 bases and J 1 base; nucleotides not matched to a gene: 5. This CDR3 has 16 amino acids. Germline loops: CDR1 KGHDR, CDR2 SFDVKD. The chain's CDR3 is CATSDSTGASGNTIYF. The CDR3 bases are TGTGCCACCAGTGATAGCACAGGGGCTTCTGGAAACACCATATATTTT.

The chain joins TRBV2 to TRBJ2-1; no firm D call. Germline CDR1 and CDR2: SNHLY and FYNNEI. The CDR3 has 14 residues. V lost 4 bases, J lost 7 bases, and 14 bases lay in between. CDR3 nucleotide sequence: TGTGCCAGCAGTGCGCAACGGAGTTGGAATGAGCAGTTCTTC. This encodes CASSAQRSWNEQFF.

The rearrangement links TRBV18 to TRBJ2-1; D call uncertain. Between the trimmed V and J ends, which lost 3 bases and 6 bases, there was a span of 9 bases. The germline CDR1 and CDR2 sequences are KGHSH and LQKENI. The CDR3 runs to 13 residues. The CDR3 region is CASSPSLSNEQFF. In nucleotides, the CDR3 is TGTGCCAGCTCACCGTCCCTCTCCAATGAGCAGTTCTTC.

This clone was counted a single time. This rearrangement joins TRBV21-1 to TRBJ1-2; the table's D call of TRBD1 was not tested on the DNA. TRBV21-1 is noted as a pseudogene. There are 14 residues in the CDR3. DNA of the CDR3: TGTGCCAGCAGCAAAGTTGGACAGAACTATGGCTACACCTTC. It is translated as CASSKVGQNYGYTF.

The chain uses TRBV23-1 and TRBJ1-2; 7 nucleotides match TRBD1. TRBV23-1 is an ORF, and what it does is uncertain. V lost 1 base and J lost 4; bases outside the gene matches: 6. CDR3 size: 15 residues. The CDR3 DNA sequence: TGCGCCAGCAGTCAATGGTTGGACAGGCCCTATGGCTACACCTTC. It encodes CASSQWLDRPYGYTF.

V is TRBV11-2 and J is TRBJ2-1; the D is unclear. Germline V gene lookup returns CDR1 SGHAT and CDR2 FQNNGV. V shed 1 base and J shed 5 bases, with 9 bases lying between them. The CDR3 consists of 14 residues. CDR3 in amino acids: CASSLASPNNEQFF. The DNA of the CDR3 is TGTGCCAGCAGCTTAGCTAGTCCCAACAATGAGCAGTTCTTC.

This chain joins TRBV11-3 and TRBJ1-1, with D unresolved. The length of the CDR3 is 11 residues. V lost 1 base and J lost 8, with 5 bases in between. Germline CDR1 is SGHNT and CDR2 is YENEEA. The CDR3, as DNA: TGTGCCAGCAGCTTAGCTTTGGAAGCTTTCTTT. This codes for CASSLALEAFF.

The chain joins TRBV19 to TRBJ1-2; tentatively, D is TRBD1 (6 bases). Germline V gives CDR1 LNHDA, CDR2 SQIVND (reference sequence). This CDR3 is 15 amino acids long. The V end lost 5 bases, the J end lost 3 bases, and 16 bases lay between the germline ends. The CDR3 nucleotides are TGTGCCAGTAGTTCCCGGGGGGGGGCGGACTATGGCTACACCTTC. This sequence encodes CASSSRGGADYGYTF.